Listed below are T cell receptor beta chains from one sample, sequenced in a study of cytomegalovirus exposure and HLA in healthy donors. Generated by immunoSEQ multiplex PCR, the TCRdb table keeps only in-frame clones and is missing some. Among roughly 110,000 clones listed, about 75% were seen once. What was sequenced was PBMCs. Receptor source: a man aged 35 to 55 in good health and CMV-seronegative. Each CDR3 is given with its conserved first and last residue. D genes are given only for firm matches. Part of the rows lack a size; the others show once, few, many or a class for expanded clones.

cdr3_nt: TGTGCCAGCAGCTTCCCCGCTAACTATGGCTACACCTTC
cdr3_aa: CASSFPANYGYTF
j_call: TRBJ1-2
d_call: -
clone_size: -
v_call: TRBV7-9

cdr3_nt: TGTGCCAGCGGATTGACAGGGGCCTTCTACGAGCAGTACTTC
cdr3_aa: CASGLTGAFYEQYF
j_call: TRBJ2-7
d_call: TRBD1
clone_size: -
v_call: TRBV2

cdr3_nt: TGTGCCAGCAGCTTAGGAGGGTTCAACGAGCAGTACTTC
cdr3_aa: CASSLGGFNEQYF
j_call: TRBJ2-7
d_call: -
clone_size: once
v_call: TRBV11-2

cdr3_nt: TGTGCCAGCAGCGTGCTAGCGGGGGGCTTAATCTACAATGAGCAGTTCTTC
cdr3_aa: CASSVLAGGLIYNEQFF
j_call: TRBJ2-1
d_call: TRBD2
clone_size: -
v_call: TRBV7-2

cdr3_nt: TGCGCCAGCAGTGAGTCGGCGGGGGCTAGTGGAAACACCATATATTTT
cdr3_aa: CASSESAGASGNTIYF
j_call: TRBJ1-3
d_call: -
clone_size: -
v_call: TRBV10-2

cdr3_nt: TGTGCCAGCATCCGGGGGACTGAAGCTTTCTTT
cdr3_aa: CASIRGTEAFF
j_call: TRBJ1-1
d_call: -
clone_size: -
v_call: TRBV27

cdr3_nt: TGTGCCAGCAGTAATAGCGGGGGTTCTTACGAGCAGTACTTC
cdr3_aa: CASSNSGGSYEQYF
j_call: TRBJ2-7
d_call: TRBD2
clone_size: -
v_call: TRBV6-6

cdr3_nt: TGTGCCAGCAGCTCGACATCTGGGAGCTCCTATAATTCACCCCTCCACTTT
cdr3_aa: CASSSTSGSSYNSPLHF
j_call: TRBJ1-6
d_call: -
clone_size: -
v_call: TRBV5-6

cdr3_nt: TGCGCCAGCAGCTTGGACAGGGGGCAAGATACGCAGTATTTT
cdr3_aa: CASSLDRGQDTQYF
j_call: TRBJ2-3
d_call: TRBD1
clone_size: few
v_call: TRBV5-1

cdr3_nt: TGTGCCAGCAGCTTCCGGGACAGGGAAAACACCGGGGAGCTGTTTTTT
cdr3_aa: CASSFRDRENTGELFF
j_call: TRBJ2-2
d_call: TRBD1
clone_size: -
v_call: TRBV7-8

cdr3_nt: TGTGCCAGCATAGCGGGGGGCACAGATACGCAGTATTTT
cdr3_aa: CASIAGGTDTQYF
j_call: TRBJ2-3
d_call: TRBD2
clone_size: -
v_call: TRBV7-4

cdr3_nt: TGTGCCAGCAGCCGAGACAGCTCTGGGGCCAACGTCCTGACTTTC
cdr3_aa: CASSRDSSGANVLTF
j_call: TRBJ2-6
d_call: -
clone_size: many
v_call: TRBV6-1

cdr3_nt: TGTGCCAGCAGTGGGAGGACAGGGGACTACGAGCAGTACTTC
cdr3_aa: CASSGRTGDYEQYF
j_call: TRBJ2-7
d_call: TRBD1
clone_size: -
v_call: TRBV6-1

cdr3_nt: TGCGCCAGCAGCCTTGCCGGACGACAGGGGGCGGCTGGCTACACCTTC
cdr3_aa: CASSLAGRQGAAGYTF
j_call: TRBJ1-2
d_call: TRBD1
clone_size: -
v_call: TRBV5-1

cdr3_nt: TGCAGCGTTGAAGCTACAGGGAACTATGGCTACACCTTC
cdr3_aa: CSVEATGNYGYTF
j_call: TRBJ1-2
d_call: -
clone_size: -
v_call: TRBV29-1

cdr3_nt: TGTGCCAGCAGTGATCGGGACAGGGGTTCACCCCTCCACTTT
cdr3_aa: CASSDRDRGSPLHF
j_call: TRBJ1-6
d_call: TRBD1
clone_size: -
v_call: TRBV6-4

cdr3_nt: TGTGCCAGCAGTGAAGTTCGGCACACAGGTTTTGGCTACACCTTC
cdr3_aa: CASSEVRHTGFGYTF
j_call: TRBJ1-2
d_call: -
clone_size: -
v_call: TRBV6-1

cdr3_nt: TGCGCCAGCAGCTTGCCGGCGGGATCAGGCACAGATACGCAGTATTTT
cdr3_aa: CASSLPAGSGTDTQYF
j_call: TRBJ2-3
d_call: -
clone_size: -
v_call: TRBV5-1

cdr3_nt: TGTGCCAGCGGTCTAGGGGGGGGTAGCACAGATACGCAGTATTTT
cdr3_aa: CASGLGGGSTDTQYF
j_call: TRBJ2-3
d_call: -
clone_size: -
v_call: TRBV19

cdr3_nt: TGCAGCGTTGGGGACAGGGGTTTGGGCTACACCTTC
cdr3_aa: CSVGDRGLGYTF
j_call: TRBJ1-2
d_call: TRBD1
clone_size: -
v_call: TRBV29-1

cdr3_nt: TGTGCCAGCAGCTTAGCGGCGGGGGTGGAGGAGACCCAGTACTTC
cdr3_aa: CASSLAAGVEETQYF
j_call: TRBJ2-5
d_call: TRBD2
clone_size: -
v_call: TRBV7-7

cdr3_nt: TGCGCCAGCAGCTTGGCGACAGGGGGTGGCTACACCTTC
cdr3_aa: CASSLATGGGYTF
j_call: TRBJ1-2
d_call: TRBD1
clone_size: -
v_call: TRBV5-1

cdr3_nt: TGTGCCAGCAGCCAAGTTGCAGCGGGGGATGGCTACACCTTC
cdr3_aa: CASSQVAAGDGYTF
j_call: TRBJ1-2
d_call: -
clone_size: -
v_call: TRBV14

cdr3_nt: TGTGCCAGCAGTGAGAGTGCGGGGGGGTTCTACGAGCAGTACTTC
cdr3_aa: CASSESAGGFYEQYF
j_call: TRBJ2-7
d_call: TRBD2
clone_size: -
v_call: TRBV2

cdr3_nt: TGTGCCAGCAGCTCTCGACTGAGCAATCAGCCTCAGCATTTT
cdr3_aa: CASSSRLSNQPQHF
j_call: TRBJ1-5
d_call: -
clone_size: -
v_call: TRBV13